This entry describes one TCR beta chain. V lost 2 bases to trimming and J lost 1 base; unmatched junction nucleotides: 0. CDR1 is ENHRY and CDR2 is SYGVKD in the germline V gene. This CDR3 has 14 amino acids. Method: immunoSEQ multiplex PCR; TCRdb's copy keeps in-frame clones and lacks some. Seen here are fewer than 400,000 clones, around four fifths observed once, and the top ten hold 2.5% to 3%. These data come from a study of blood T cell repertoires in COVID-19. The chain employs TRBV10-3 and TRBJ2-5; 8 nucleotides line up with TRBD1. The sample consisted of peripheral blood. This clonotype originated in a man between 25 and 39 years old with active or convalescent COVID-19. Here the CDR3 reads CAISETGGQETQYF. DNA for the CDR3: TGTGCCATCAGTGAGACAGGGGGCCAAGAGACCCAGTACTTC.